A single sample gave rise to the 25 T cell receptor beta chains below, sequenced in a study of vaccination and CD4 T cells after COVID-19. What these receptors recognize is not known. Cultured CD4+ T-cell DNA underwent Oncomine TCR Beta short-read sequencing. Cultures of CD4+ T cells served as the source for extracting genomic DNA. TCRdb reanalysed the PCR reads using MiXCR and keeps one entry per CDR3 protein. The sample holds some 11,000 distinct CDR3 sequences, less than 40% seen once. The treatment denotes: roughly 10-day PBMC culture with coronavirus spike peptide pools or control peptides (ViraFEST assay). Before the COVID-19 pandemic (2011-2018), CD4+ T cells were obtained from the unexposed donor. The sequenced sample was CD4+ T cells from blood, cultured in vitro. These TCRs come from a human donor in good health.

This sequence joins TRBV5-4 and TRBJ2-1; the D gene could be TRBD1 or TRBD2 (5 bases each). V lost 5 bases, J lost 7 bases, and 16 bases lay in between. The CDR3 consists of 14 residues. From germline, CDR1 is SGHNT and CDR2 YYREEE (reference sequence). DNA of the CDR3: TGTGCCAGCAGTATGAGAGGGGTGAAAAATGAGCAGTTCTTC. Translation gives CASSMRGVKNEQFF.

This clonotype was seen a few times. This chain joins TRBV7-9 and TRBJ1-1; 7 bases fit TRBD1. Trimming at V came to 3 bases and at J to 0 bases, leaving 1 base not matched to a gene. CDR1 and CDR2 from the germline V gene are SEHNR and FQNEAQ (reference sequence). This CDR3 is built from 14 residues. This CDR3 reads CASSFTGVNTEAFF. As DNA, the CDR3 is TGTGCCAGCAGCTTTACAGGGGTGAACACTGAAGCTTTCTTT.

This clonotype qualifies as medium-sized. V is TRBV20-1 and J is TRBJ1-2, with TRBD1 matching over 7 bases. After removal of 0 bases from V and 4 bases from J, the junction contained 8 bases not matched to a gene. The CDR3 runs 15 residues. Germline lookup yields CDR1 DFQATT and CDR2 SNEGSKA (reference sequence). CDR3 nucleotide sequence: TGCAGTGCTAGAGAGGGAGGGGGCCTAGCCTATGGCTACACCTTC. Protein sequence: CSAREGGGLAYGYTF.

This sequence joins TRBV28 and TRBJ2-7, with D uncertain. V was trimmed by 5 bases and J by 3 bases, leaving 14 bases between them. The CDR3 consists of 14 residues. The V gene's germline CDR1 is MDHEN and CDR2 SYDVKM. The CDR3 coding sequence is TGTGCCAGCAGTAATAAGGTTTTCCTCTACGAGCAGTACTTC. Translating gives CASSNKVFLYEQYF.

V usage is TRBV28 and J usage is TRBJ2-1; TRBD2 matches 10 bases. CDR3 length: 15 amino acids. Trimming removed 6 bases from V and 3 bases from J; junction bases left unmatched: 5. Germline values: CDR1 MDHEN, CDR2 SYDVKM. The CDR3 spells CASSSSGSGYNEQFF. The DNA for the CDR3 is TGTGCCAGCAGCTCTAGCGGGAGTGGCTACAATGAGCAGTTCTTC.

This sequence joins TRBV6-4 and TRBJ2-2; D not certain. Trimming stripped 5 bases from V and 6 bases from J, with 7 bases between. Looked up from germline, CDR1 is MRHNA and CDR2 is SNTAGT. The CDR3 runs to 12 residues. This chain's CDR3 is CASSPRSGELFF. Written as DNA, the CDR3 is TGTGCCAGCAGTCCTAGGTCCGGGGAGCTGTTTTTT.

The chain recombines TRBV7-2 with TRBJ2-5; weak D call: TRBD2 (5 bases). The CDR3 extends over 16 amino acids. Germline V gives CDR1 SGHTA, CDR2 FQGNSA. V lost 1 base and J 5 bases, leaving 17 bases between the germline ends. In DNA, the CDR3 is TGTGCCAGCAGCTTAGAGTCCGGAGTCGGAGGTGAGACCCAGTACTTC. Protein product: CASSLESGVGGETQYF. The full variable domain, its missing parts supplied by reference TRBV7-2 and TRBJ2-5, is GAGVSQSPSNKVTEKGKDVELRCDPISGHTALYWYRQSLGQGLEFLIYFQGNSAPDKSGLPSDRFSAERTGGSVSTLTIQRTQQEDSAVYLCASSLESGVGGETQYFGPGTRLLVL.

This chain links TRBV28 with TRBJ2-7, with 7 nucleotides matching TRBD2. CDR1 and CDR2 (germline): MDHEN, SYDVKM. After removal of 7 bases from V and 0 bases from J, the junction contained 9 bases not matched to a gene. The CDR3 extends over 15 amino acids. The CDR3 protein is CASNSLAANSYEQYF. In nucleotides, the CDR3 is TGTGCCAGCAATTCCCTAGCGGCCAACTCCTACGAGCAGTACTTC.

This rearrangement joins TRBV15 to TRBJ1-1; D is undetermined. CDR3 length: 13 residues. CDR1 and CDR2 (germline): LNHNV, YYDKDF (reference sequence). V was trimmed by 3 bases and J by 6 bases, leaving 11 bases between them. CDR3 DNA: TGTGCCACCAGCAGGGACCTGATCCCTGAAGCTTTCTTT. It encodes CATSRDLIPEAFF.

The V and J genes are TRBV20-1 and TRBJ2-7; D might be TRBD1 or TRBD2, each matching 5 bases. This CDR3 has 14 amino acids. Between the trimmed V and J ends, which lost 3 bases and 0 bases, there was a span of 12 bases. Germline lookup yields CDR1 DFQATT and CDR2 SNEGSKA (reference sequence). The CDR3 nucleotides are TGCAGTGCTAGTGGGGGAAAGTTCTCCTACGAGCAGTACTTC. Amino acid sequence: CSASGGKFSYEQYF.

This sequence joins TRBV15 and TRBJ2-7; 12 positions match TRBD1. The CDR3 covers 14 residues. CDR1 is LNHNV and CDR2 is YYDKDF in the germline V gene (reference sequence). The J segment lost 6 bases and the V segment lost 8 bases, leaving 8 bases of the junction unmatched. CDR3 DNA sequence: TGTGCCACCGACCTCGGGACAGGGGGCGCCGAGCAGTACTTC. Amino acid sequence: CATDLGTGGAEQYF.

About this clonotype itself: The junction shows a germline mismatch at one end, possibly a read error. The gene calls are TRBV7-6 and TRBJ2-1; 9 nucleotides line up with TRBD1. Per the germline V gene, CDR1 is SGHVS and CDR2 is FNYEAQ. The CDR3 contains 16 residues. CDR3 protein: CASSLTPGQGRNEQFF. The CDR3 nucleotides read TGTGCTAGCAGCTTAACACCGGGACAGGGTCGGAATGAGCAGTTCTTC.

This CDR3 is CASRHTDTQYF. CDR3 DNA sequence: TGTGCCAGTAGGCACACAGATACGCAGTATTTT. This sequence joins TRBV19 and TRBJ2-3; D is unclear. Per the germline V gene, CDR1 is LNHDA and CDR2 is SQIVND (reference sequence). The germline V and J ends were trimmed by 6 bases and 2 bases, with 3 bases remaining between them. The CDR3 is 11 amino acids.

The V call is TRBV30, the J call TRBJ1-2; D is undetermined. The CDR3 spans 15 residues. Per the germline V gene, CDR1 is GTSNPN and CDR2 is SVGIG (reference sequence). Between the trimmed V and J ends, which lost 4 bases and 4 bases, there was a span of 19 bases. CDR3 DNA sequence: TGTGCCTGGATTAGGCCAGGCTCTGCTCGCTATGGCTACACCTTC. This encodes CAWIRPGSARYGYTF.

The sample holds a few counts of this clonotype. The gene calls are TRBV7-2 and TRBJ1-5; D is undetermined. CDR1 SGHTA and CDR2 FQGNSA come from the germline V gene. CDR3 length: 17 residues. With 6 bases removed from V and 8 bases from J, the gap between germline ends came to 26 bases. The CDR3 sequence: CASSPSGWRPRLEPQHF. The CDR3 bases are TGTGCCAGCAGTCCGTCCGGGTGGCGGCCCCGCTTGGAGCCCCAGCATTTT.

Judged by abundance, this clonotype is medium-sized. CDR3 bases: TGTGCCACTCAGGGACGCATGAACACTGAAGCTTTCTTT. Translating gives CATQGRMNTEAFF. This chain joins TRBV28 and TRBJ1-1, with a weak D call TRBD1 (5 bases). CDR3 length: 13 residues. Trimming cost V 10 bases and J 0 bases, with 12 bases left between them. The germline V gene has CDR1 MDHEN and CDR2 SYDVKM. The complete variable domain, with remaining parts taken from reference TRBV28 and TRBJ1-1, reads DVKVTQSSRYLVKRTGEKVFLECVQDMDHENMFWYRQDPGLGLRLIYFSYDVKMKEKGDIPEGYSVSREKKERFSLILESASTNQTSMYLCATQGRMNTEAFFGQGTRLTVV.

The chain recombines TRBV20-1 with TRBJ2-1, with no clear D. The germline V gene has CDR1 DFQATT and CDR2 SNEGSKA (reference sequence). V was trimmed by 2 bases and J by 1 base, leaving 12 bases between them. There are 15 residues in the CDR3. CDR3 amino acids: CSARFGSSSYNEQFF. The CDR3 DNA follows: TGCAGTGCTAGATTCGGCTCTTCATCCTACAATGAGCAGTTCTTC.

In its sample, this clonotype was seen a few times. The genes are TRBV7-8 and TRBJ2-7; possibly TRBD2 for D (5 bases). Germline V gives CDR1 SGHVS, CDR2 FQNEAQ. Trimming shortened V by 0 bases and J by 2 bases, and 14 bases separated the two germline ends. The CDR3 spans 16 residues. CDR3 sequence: CASSLARRVRPYEQYF. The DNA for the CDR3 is TGTGCCAGCAGCTTAGCGCGGCGGGTACGACCCTACGAGCAGTACTTC.

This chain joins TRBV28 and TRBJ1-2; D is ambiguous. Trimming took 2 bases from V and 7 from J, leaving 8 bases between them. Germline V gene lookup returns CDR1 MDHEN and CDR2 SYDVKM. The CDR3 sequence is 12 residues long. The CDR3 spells CASSLTPAGYTF. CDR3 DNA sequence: TGTGCCAGCAGTTTAACCCCAGCTGGCTACACCTTC.

The CDR3 reads CASSVTGAETQYF. The DNA for the CDR3 is TGTGCCAGCAGTGTGACCGGGGCGGAGACCCAGTACTTC. The chain carries TRBV7-3 and TRBJ2-5, with D tentatively TRBD1 or TRBD2 (5 bases each). The CDR3 contains 13 residues. Germline lookup yields CDR1 SGHTA and CDR2 FQGTGA. Trimming removed 6 bases from V and 5 bases from J, with 13 bases in between.

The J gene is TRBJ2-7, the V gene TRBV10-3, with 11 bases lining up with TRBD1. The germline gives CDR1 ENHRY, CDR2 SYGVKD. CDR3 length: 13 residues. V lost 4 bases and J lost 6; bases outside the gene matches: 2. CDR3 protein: CAISAGTGGEQYF. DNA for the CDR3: TGTGCCATCAGTGCCGGGACAGGGGGCGAGCAGTACTTC.

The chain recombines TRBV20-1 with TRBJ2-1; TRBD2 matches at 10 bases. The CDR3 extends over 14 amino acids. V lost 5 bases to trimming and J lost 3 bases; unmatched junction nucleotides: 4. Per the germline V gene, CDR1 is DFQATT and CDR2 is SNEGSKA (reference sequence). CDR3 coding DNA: TGCAGTGCTCCAGCTAGCGGGGGCTACAATGAGCAGTTCTTC. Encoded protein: CSAPASGGYNEQFF.

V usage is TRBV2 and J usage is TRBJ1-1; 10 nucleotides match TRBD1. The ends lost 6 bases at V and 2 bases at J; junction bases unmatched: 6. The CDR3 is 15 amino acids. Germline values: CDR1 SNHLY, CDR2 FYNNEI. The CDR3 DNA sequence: TGTGCCAGCAGGAAGGAGACAGGGGGCAACACTGAAGCTTTCTTT. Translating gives CASRKETGGNTEAFF.

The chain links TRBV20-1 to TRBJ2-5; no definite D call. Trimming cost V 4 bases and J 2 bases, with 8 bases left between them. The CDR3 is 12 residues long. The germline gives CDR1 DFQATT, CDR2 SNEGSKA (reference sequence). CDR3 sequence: CSAKRGQETQYF. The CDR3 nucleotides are TGCAGTGCTAAACGTGGGCAAGAGACCCAGTACTTC.

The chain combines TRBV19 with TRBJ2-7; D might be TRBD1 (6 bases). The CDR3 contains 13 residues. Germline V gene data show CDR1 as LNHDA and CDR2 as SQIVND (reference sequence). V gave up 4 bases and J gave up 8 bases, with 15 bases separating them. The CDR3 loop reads CASSTSTGNKQYF. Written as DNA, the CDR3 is TGTGCCAGTAGTACCTCAACAGGGAACAAGCAGTACTTC.